These 2 T cell receptor beta chains were all obtained from the same sample, sequenced in a study of blood T cell repertoires in COVID-19. Clones were read by immunoSEQ multiplex PCR, and TCRdb kept only the in-frame ones, dropping some. The profile shows some 310,000 clones, nearly 90% of them singletons. Sequences were obtained from peripheral blood. These receptors were taken from a woman aged 40 to 50 with COVID-19, enrolled during active disease.

The rearrangement uses TRBV28 and TRBJ1-5; perhaps TRBD1 as D (5 bases). The CDR3 contains 14 residues. Germline V gene data show CDR1 as MDHEN and CDR2 as SYDVKM. V gave up 6 bases and J gave up 7 bases, with 16 bases separating them. The CDR3 here is CASRPGYDIQPQHF. Written as DNA, the CDR3 is TGTGCCAGCAGGCCAGGGTATGATATCCAGCCCCAGCATTTT.

J is TRBJ2-3 and V is TRBV30; weak D call: TRBD1 (5 bases). CDR3 length equals 15 residues. Germline V lookup: CDR1 GTSNPN, CDR2 SVGIG (reference sequence). Between the trimmed V and J ends, which lost 4 bases and 0 bases, there was a span of 14 bases. DNA of the CDR3: TGTGCCTGGATACGACAGTCCCGAAGCACAGATACGCAGTATTTT. Encoded protein: CAWIRQSRSTDTQYF. The full variable domain, with the rest looked up from reference TRBV30 and TRBJ2-3, is SQTIHQWPATLVQPVGSPLSLECTVEGTSNPNLYWYRQAAGRGLQLLFYSVGIGQISSEVPQNLSASRPQDRQFILSSKKLLLSDSGFYLCAWIRQSRSTDTQYFGPGTRLTVL.